Listed here is a single T cell receptor beta chain. Its recognized antigen is unknown. There are no base qualities to consult, and no much larger clone falls within one base. These data belong to a study of control samples from healthy donors and cancer patients (dated by TCRdb to 2020 to 2021). Library prep was done by the immunoSEQ multiplex PCR assay. This immuneACCESS table, as held by TCRdb, lists in-frame sequences with V and J called but not all clones. Of the missing ones, under half trace to an unresolved V gene in checked studies; the others have no known cause. The sample profile shows about 120,000 clones; roughly 93% of them were found once. The ten largest clones represent roughly 2.6% of the sample. Cut back by 3 bases and 6 bases, the V and J ends lie 14 bases apart. Its CDR3 holds 13 amino acids, cysteine through phenylalanine. Left in the record is the CDR3 DNA by itself, 39 bases read in frame from the first base. The germline V gene (reference sequence) gives CDR1 as DFQATT and CDR2 as SNEGSKA.

The source is a man aged 25-40 years in good health. Sequencing used blood. The sequence joins TRBV20-1 to TRBJ1-2; TRBD1 is a weak D gene call, 5 bases matching. This receptor carries the CDR3 CSASRGTSHGYTF. The sequenced DNA is TGCAGTGCTAGTCGTGGGACGTCTCATGGCTACACCTTC.